This record concerns one TCR beta chain sequence. What it binds is not known. The data originate from a study of T cells in Graves' hyperthyroidism and ophthalmopathy. Amplified regions were TCR beta CDR3 sequences from RNA transcripts. A set of HTBI primers served as the primers for a first-round RT-PCR of the TCR CDR3. TCRdb re-called the multiplex PCR reads with MiXCR, one entry per CDR3 protein. The sample contains 340,000 or so distinct CDR3 sequences, over 20% of which appear only once. There are 14 residues in the CDR3. V trimming: 4 bases; J trimming: 2 bases; junction bases outside the gene matches: 0. CDR1 is MNHNS, CDR2 SASEGT, per germline. Across 18 months, stable Graves' hyperthyroidism was marked by no progression to ophthalmopathy. Among the patients, aged 18 to 65, hyperthyroidism was newly diagnosed and had lasted under 2 months. It was uncontrolled infection, other autoimmune disease, pregnancy or lactation that excluded patients.

Findings of the study overall: Blood also contained most expanded thyroid clonotypes above 0.001.

The receptor was derived from a woman aged 45-65 years with Graves' hyperthyroidism. The chain uses TRBV6-1 and TRBJ2-1, with 9 bases matching TRBD2. Sequenced: blood. The chain's CDR3 is CASSGGGAYNEQFF. The CDR3 DNA is TGTGCCAGCAGTGGCGGGGGGGCCTACAATGAGCAGTTCTTC.